This TCR beta chain was sequenced in a study of blood T cell repertoires in COVID-19. This table comes from immunoSEQ multiplex PCR, and its TCRdb copy is limited to in-frame clones, with some not included. The repertoire includes about 280,000 clones, under 90% of them detected once, and approximately 1.8% sits in the top ten. Resolution of symptoms, clearance, or two negative PCRs was present in recovered Cohort 3 donors. CDR1 and CDR2 from the germline V gene are LNHDA and SQIVND (reference sequence). This CDR3 is built from 16 residues. The V end lost 4 bases, the J end lost 1 base, and 14 bases lay between the germline ends.

The TCR originated in a woman aged 55-69 years who had recovered from COVID-19. The chain has TRBV19 and TRBJ1-3; D might be TRBD1 (5 bases). The specimen sequenced was PBMCs or T cells enriched from blood (not recorded which). CDR3 coding DNA: TGTGCCAGTAGTAAACAGACAGTCTCTTCTGGAAACACCATATATTTT. Its translation is CASSKQTVSSGNTIYF.